This TCR beta chain originates from a study of T cell changes during pregnancy in multiple sclerosis. In germline, CDR1 is LGHNA, CDR2 YSLEER. This CDR3 has 15 residues. The J segment lost 5 bases and the V segment lost 6 bases, leaving 9 bases of the junction unmatched. Repertoires were generated with immunoSEQ multiplex PCR, while TCRdb's copy carries only in-frame clones and drops some. The data hold 90,000 to 95,000 clones, with approximately 89% observed a single time. Sequencing was performed on peripheral blood, taken before pregnancy. The TCR sequence derives from a female donor with multiple sclerosis, enrolled in a pregnancy study. The V gene is TRBV4-3, the J gene TRBJ1-1; 10 nucleotides agree with TRBD1. CDR3 coding DNA: TGCGCCAGCAGTCGTGGGACAGGGGATGGGACTGAAGCTTTCTTT. Translated: CASSRGTGDGTEAFF.